This T cell receptor beta chain was recovered during a study of siplizumab effects on memory and regulatory T cells. V shed 5 bases and J shed 0 bases, with 10 bases lying between them. Germline V gene sequence: CDR1 SGHAT, CDR2 FQDESV (reference sequence). The CDR3 contains 14 residues. Repertoires were generated with immunoSEQ multiplex PCR, while TCRdb's copy carries only in-frame clones and drops some. This sample carries 100,000 or so clones, roughly 91% of them seen once, and the ten largest clones take approximately 0.32%. The rearrangement joins TRBV11-1 to TRBJ1-1; D gene ambiguous. Source material: CD4+ T cells sorted from blood. The clonotype comes from a human donor in good health. CDR3 nucleotides: TGTGCCAGCAGCCCGACCCGTATGAACACTGAAGCTTTCTTT. Amino acid sequence: CASSPTRMNTEAFF.